This TCR beta chain came from a study of T cells in Graves' hyperthyroidism and ophthalmopathy. The CDR3 regions of TCR beta were amplified from RNA transcripts. In the first-round RT-PCR of the TCR CDR3, the HTBI primer set was used. TCRdb re-called the multiplex PCR reads with MiXCR, one entry per CDR3 protein. This table holds fewer than 650,000 distinct CDR3 sequences, around 43% found once. This clonotype was counted only a few times. Antigen specificity is unknown. The study's findings and limits: Blood shared most expanded thyroid clonotypes above 0.001. A 13 V-J signature model discriminated ophthalmopathy versus stable hyperthyroidism.

CDR1 and CDR2 (germline): PRHDT, FYEKMQ (reference sequence). This CDR3 region has 14 residues. Trimming removed 5 bases at V and 5 bases at J, with 15 bases between. Thyroid ultrasound, orbital computed tomography, clinical symptoms, and serum thyroxine and TRAb underpinned diagnoses. Sequencing input: peripheral blood or thyroid tissue (not recorded which). V usage is TRBV13 and J usage is TRBJ2-5; D ambiguous. This clonotype was obtained from an adult woman with Graves' disease, either hyperthyroidism or ophthalmopathy (not recorded which). CDR3: CASSQSLKRETQYF. The CDR3 DNA follows: TGTGCCAGCAGCCAGTCCTTGAAGAGGGAGACCCAGTACTTC. The full variable domain, completed using reference TRBV13 and TRBJ2-5, is AAGVIQSPRHLIKEKRETATLKCYPIPRHDTVYWYQQGPGQDPQFLISFYEKMQSDKGSIPDRFSAQQFSDYHSELNMSSLELGDSALYFCASSQSLKRETQYFGPGTRLLVL.